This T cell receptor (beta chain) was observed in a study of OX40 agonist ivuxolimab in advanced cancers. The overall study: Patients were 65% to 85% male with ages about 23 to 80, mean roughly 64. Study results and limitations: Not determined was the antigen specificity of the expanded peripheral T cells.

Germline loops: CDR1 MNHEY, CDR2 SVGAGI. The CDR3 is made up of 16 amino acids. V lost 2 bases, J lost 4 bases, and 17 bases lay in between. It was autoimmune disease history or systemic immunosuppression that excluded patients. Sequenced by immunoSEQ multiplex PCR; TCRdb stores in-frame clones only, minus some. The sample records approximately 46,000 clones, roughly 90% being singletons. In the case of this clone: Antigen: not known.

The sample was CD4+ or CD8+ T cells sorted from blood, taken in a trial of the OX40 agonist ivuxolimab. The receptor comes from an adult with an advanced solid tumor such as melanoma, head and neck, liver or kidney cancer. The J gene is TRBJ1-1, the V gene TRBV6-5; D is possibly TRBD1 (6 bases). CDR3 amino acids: CASSYRIGGRVTEAFF. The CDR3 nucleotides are TGTGCCAGCAGTTACCGGATAGGGGGTCGGGTCACTGAAGCTTTCTTT.